This T cell receptor (beta chain) was sequenced for a study of T cells in Graves' hyperthyroidism and ophthalmopathy. Regarding the study as a whole: Peripheral blood also featured most of the thyroid clonotypes expanded above 0.001.

This CDR3 has 14 residues. The V and J ends lost 0 bases and 4 bases respectively, with 11 bases between them. Germline lookup yields CDR1 SGHRS and CDR2 YFSETQ. This clonotype was seen repeatedly, ten times or more. Its antigen is unknown. The hyperthyroidism was newly diagnosed and had lasted under 2 months; the patients were aged 18 to 65. At first hyperthyroidism diagnosis, before any ophthalmopathy symptoms, the blood sample was collected. Researchers amplified the TCR beta CDR3 regions from RNA transcripts. Primed by the HTBI set, a first-round RT-PCR was run on the TCR CDR3. TCRdb processed the multiplex PCR reads anew with MiXCR; each CDR3 protein has one entry. The repertoire holds 250,000 to 300,000 distinct CDR3 sequences, with roughly 15% as singletons.

The sequencing input was blood. The chain carries TRBV5-1 and TRBJ2-7; the D call may be TRBD1 or TRBD2 (5 bases each). The clonotype was recovered from a woman between 35 and 50 years old with Graves' hyperthyroidism that later progressed to Graves' ophthalmopathy. CDR3 DNA sequence: TGCGCCAGCAGCTTGGGGGGGACCCCGTACGAGCAGTACTTC. This translates into CASSLGGTPYEQYF. Complete variable domain (other parts from reference TRBV5-1 and TRBJ2-7): KAGVTQTPRYLIKTRGQQVTLSCSPISGHRSVSWYQQTPGQGLQFLFEYFSETQRNKGNFPGRFSGRQFSNSRSEMNVSTLELGDSALYLCASSLGGTPYEQYFGPGTRLTVT.